One sample yielded the 3 T cell receptor beta chains listed below, sequenced in a study of CD4 T cells in relation to SARS-CoV-2 and coronaviruses. Measured with immunoSEQ multiplex PCR; TCRdb has only the in-frame clones, and not every one. The data hold around 37,000 clones, with approximately 83% observed a single time. Specimen: memory CD4+ T cells from PBMCs. The receptors shown here come from an adult with COVID-19.

This sequence joins TRBV7-2 and TRBJ2-7; D is perhaps TRBD1 (5 bases). Between the trimmed V and J ends, which lost 1 base and 2 bases, there was a span of 12 bases. The CDR3 has 15 amino acids. Germline assignment: CDR1 SGHTA and CDR2 FQGNSA. In DNA, the CDR3 is TGTGCCAGCAGCTTAGTTGGCGACAGCCCCTACGAGCAGTACTTC. As protein: CASSLVGDSPYEQYF.

The rearrangement links TRBV19 to TRBJ2-3; 8 bases are a match to TRBD1. The CDR3 sequence is 15 residues long. Germline CDR1 LNHDA, CDR2 SQIVND (reference sequence). V dropped 3 bases and J dropped 6; count of bases not matched to a gene: 8. The CDR3 region is CASSIRPGGADTQYF. CDR3 nucleotides: TGTGCCAGTAGTATTCGTCCAGGGGGCGCGGATACGCAGTATTTT.

The V and J genes are TRBV6-2 or TRBV6-3 and TRBJ2-5; 8 nucleotides agree with TRBD2. Germline V gene sequence: CDR1 MNHEY, CDR2 SVGEGT. J lost 2 bases, V lost 2 bases, and 4 bases had no gene match. The CDR3 is 15 amino acids. The CDR3 DNA reads TGTGCCAGCAGTTACCGCGGGGGGCCACAAGAGACCCAGTACTTC. Protein: CASSYRGGPQETQYF.